Below, 9 T cell receptor beta chains from the same sample are listed, as sequenced in a study of blood T cell repertoires in COVID-19. Measured with immunoSEQ multiplex PCR; TCRdb has only the in-frame clones, and not every one. The sample holds about 150,000 clones, approximately 80% seen once. Sequencing input: peripheral blood. Receptor source: a woman between 45 and 65 years old with acute or convalescent COVID-19.

This clone has only one observation. The chain links TRBV6-1 to TRBJ1-5, with D uncertain. Trimming took off 2 bases at V and 6 bases at J, with 14 bases between the two ends. The germline gives CDR1 MNHNS, CDR2 SASEGT. The CDR3 sequence is 15 residues long. The CDR3 nucleotides read TGTGCCAGCAGTGAATACACCGCAGCGGGTCAGCCCCAGCATTTT. It specifies CASSEYTAAGQPQHF.

J is TRBJ1-2 and V is TRBV27, with TRBD1 identical over 10 bases. V was pared by 5 bases and J by 1 base, with 13 bases of the junction left unmatched. CDR3 size: 18 residues. Looked up from germline, CDR1 is MNHEY and CDR2 is SMNVEV (reference sequence). The CDR3 loop is CASSGRYAWDRGNYGYTF. CDR3 bases: TGTGCCAGCAGTGGACGTTACGCCTGGGACAGGGGTAACTATGGCTACACCTTC.

The gene calls are TRBV6-5 and TRBJ2-3; weak D call: TRBD2 (7 bases). The germline gives CDR1 MNHEY, CDR2 SVGAGI. The CDR3 has 15 amino acids. V lost 0 bases, J lost 14 bases, and 21 bases lay in between. The CDR3, as DNA: TGTGCCAGCAGTTACTCACTTGCGGGGGCCGAGCAGTCGTATTTT. It yields the protein CASSYSLAGAEQSYF.

The V and J genes are TRBV7-2 and TRBJ2-5; D is possibly TRBD1 (6 bases). V shed 5 bases and J shed 4 bases, with 14 bases lying between them. The germline CDR1 and CDR2 sequences are SGHTA and FQGNSA. This CDR3 contains 14 residues. This CDR3 is CASSAGASRETQYF. CDR3 coding DNA: TGTGCCAGCAGCGCAGGGGCCTCCAGAGAGACCCAGTACTTC.

The count of this clone is one. The gene calls are TRBV19 and TRBJ2-5, with a tentative D call TRBD1 (5 bases). The CDR3 contains 15 residues. Germline lookup yields CDR1 LNHDA and CDR2 SQIVND (reference sequence). V was trimmed by 5 bases and J by 2 bases, leaving 15 bases between them. CDR3 sequence reads: CASSQTAVTQETQYF. CDR3 sequence (DNA): TGTGCCAGTAGTCAGACAGCAGTTACTCAAGAGACCCAGTACTTC.

The CDR3: CASSPRGGRLYEQYF. The CDR3 DNA sequence: TGTGCCAGTAGTCCCCGGGGGGGGCGACTCTACGAGCAGTACTTC. The gene calls are TRBV19 and TRBJ2-7; 8 bases agree with TRBD2. Germline lookup yields CDR1 LNHDA and CDR2 SQIVND (reference sequence). V was clipped by 5 bases and J by 3 bases; unmatched bases: 9. This CDR3 spans 15 amino acids.

The chain recombines TRBV6-5 with TRBJ1-2; 7 nucleotides align to TRBD1. V trimming: 5 bases; J trimming: 14 bases; junction bases outside the gene matches: 17. This CDR3 region has 14 residues. The V gene's germline CDR1 is MNHEY and CDR2 SVGAGI. CDR3 DNA sequence: TGTGCCAGCAGTAAAACTGGACAGGCGGGTATTAAGACCTTC. This codes for CASSKTGQAGIKTF.

The genes are TRBV4-3 and TRBJ1-5; 10 positions agree with TRBD1. Per germline, CDR1 LGHNA and CDR2 YSLEER. The CDR3 sequence is 15 residues long. V lost 4 bases to trimming and J lost 7 bases; unmatched junction nucleotides: 7. The CDR3 reads CASSPSGQGKQPQHF. The CDR3, as DNA: TGCGCCAGCAGCCCGTCGGGACAGGGGAAACAGCCCCAGCATTTT.

The chain recombines TRBV6-6 with TRBJ1-1; D unclear. CDR3 length: 14 amino acids. Germline V gene lookup returns CDR1 MNHNY and CDR2 SVGAGI (reference sequence). With 0 bases removed from V and 3 bases from J, the gap between germline ends came to 8 bases. The CDR3 is CASSYSAPDTEAFF. CDR3 nucleotide sequence: TGTGCCAGCAGTTACTCTGCCCCAGACACTGAAGCTTTCTTT.